This TCR beta chain was retrieved from a study of OX40 agonist ivuxolimab in advanced cancers. The method was immunoSEQ multiplex PCR; TCRdb's version includes in-frame clones alone and lacks a portion of them. The sample records over 55,000 clones, roughly 90% being singletons. J was trimmed by 9 bases and V by 5 bases; bases with no gene match: 7. Germline CDR1 and CDR2: SEHNR and FQNEAQ (reference sequence). The CDR3 is made up of 15 amino acids. Sampling times: baseline, cycle 4 day 1, cycle 7 day 1. Specimen: CD4+ or CD8+ T cells sorted from blood, collected in a trial of the OX40 agonist ivuxolimab. The V and J genes are TRBV7-9 and TRBJ2-1; TRBD2 matches at 13 bases. The sequence derives from an adult with an advanced solid tumor such as melanoma, head and neck, liver or kidney cancer. CDR3 residues: CASSRTSGGATEQFF. The DNA of the CDR3 is TGTGCCAGCAGCAGGACTAGCGGGGGAGCGACTGAGCAGTTCTTC.